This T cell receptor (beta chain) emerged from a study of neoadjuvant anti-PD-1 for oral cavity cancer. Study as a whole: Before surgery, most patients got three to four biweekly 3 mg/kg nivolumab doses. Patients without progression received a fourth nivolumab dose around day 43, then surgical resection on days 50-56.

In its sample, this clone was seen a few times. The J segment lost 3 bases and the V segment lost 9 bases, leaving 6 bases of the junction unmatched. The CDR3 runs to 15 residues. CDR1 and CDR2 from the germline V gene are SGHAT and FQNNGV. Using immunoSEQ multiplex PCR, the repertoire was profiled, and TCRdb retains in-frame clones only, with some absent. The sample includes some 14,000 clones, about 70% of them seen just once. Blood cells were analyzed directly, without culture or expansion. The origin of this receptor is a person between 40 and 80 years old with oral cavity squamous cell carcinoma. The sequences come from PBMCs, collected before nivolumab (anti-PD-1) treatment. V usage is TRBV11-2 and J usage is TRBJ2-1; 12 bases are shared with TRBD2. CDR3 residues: CASDGLAGNYNEQFF. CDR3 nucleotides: TGTGCCAGTGACGGACTAGCGGGAAACTACAATGAGCAGTTCTTC.